The sequence of this T cell receptor beta chain was determined in a study of T-cell reconstitution after alpha-beta-depleted transplantation in children. Using unique molecular identifiers, the investigators prepared the TCRbeta library. TCRdb reprocessed the PCR reads via MiXCR and lists one record per CDR3 protein. The sample comprises around 200,000 distinct CDR3 sequences, 11% of which are singletons, and roughly 28% rests with the top ten. Germline V gene lookup returns CDR1 SGHVS and CDR2 FNYEAQ. This CDR3 comprises 14 residues. The V end lost 5 bases, the J end lost 1 base, and 11 bases lay between the germline ends.

The sequence was obtained from a child younger than two with acute myeloid leukemia, due to receive a stem cell transplant. The V call is TRBV7-6, the J call TRBJ1-2; no reliable D call. This specimen consisted of PBMCs, obtained before TCRalphabeta/CD19-depleted stem cell transplant. CDR3 DNA: TGTGCCAGCAGCCCGACGGAGCTTAACTATGGCTACACCTTC. It yields the protein CASSPTELNYGYTF. Full variable domain (missing parts from reference TRBV7-6 and TRBJ1-2): GAGVSQSPRYKVTKRGQDVALRCDPISGHVSLYWYRQALGQGPEFLTYFNYEAQQDKSGLPNDRFSAERPEGSISTLTIQRTEQRDSAMYRCASSPTELNYGYTFGSGTRLTVV.